This T cell receptor beta chain was captured by sequencing in a study of blood T cell repertoires in COVID-19. Study overall: Spain, Italy and the United States supplied samples that represented acute and convalescent COVID-19. The analysed material was cDNA or gDNA that came from T cells, B-cell-depleted T cells, or PBMCs.

Per the original data handling: From reference gene primer amplification, estimates of nucleated cell counts were derived. Libraries were prepared by immunoSEQ multiplex PCR; TCRdb keeps only in-frame clonotypes and omits some of them. The V and J calls and clone size were taken over from that table, and D and trimming were inferred from the DNA. The sample carries 180,000 or so clones, 70% to 90% recorded once. Per germline, CDR1 MNHEY and CDR2 SVGAGI. V dropped 4 bases and J dropped 2 bases, with 9 bases sitting between them. CDR3 size: 13 residues. Sequenced material: peripheral blood. This TCR derives from a man aged 55 to 70 with acute or convalescent COVID-19. V and J are TRBV6-5 and TRBJ2-7, with D possibly matching TRBD2 (6 bases). CDR3 protein: CASSFGSPYEQYF. Written as DNA, the CDR3 is TGTGCCAGCAGTTTCGGGAGTCCCTACGAGCAGTACTTC.